The clone carrying this TCR beta chain was found a few times. This entry belongs to a study of blood T cell repertoires in COVID-19. The overall study: Acute-phase and convalescent COVID-19 samples originated in the United States, Italy and Spain. In each case, the material was cDNA or gDNA derived from T cells, B-cell-depleted T cells, or PBMCs.

The CDR3 has 14 residues. Trimming removed 8 bases from V and 4 bases from J, with 15 bases in between. The V gene's germline CDR1 is SNHLY and CDR2 FYNNEI. Per the original data handling: Amplification from reference gene primers served as the basis for estimated nucleated cell counts. Assay used: immunoSEQ multiplex PCR; TCRdb lists only in-frame clones, some missing. D and trimming were read from the DNA, whereas the V and J calls and clone size are those reported in that table. The sample holds tens of thousands of clones, roughly 82% seen once. Sequencing was carried out using peripheral blood. V and J are TRBV2 and TRBJ1-3; possible D gene TRBD1, 6 bases. This clonotype originated in a human donor in a cohort sampled during active COVID-19. CDR3 loop: CASLRQVAGNTIYF. The DNA of the CDR3 is TGTGCCAGCCTACGACAGGTAGCCGGAAACACCATATATTTT.